The entry below describes one T cell receptor beta chain. Its antigen is unknown. Some clones are missing from TCRdb's copy, which holds only in-frame ones; the method was immunoSEQ multiplex PCR. The data show approximately 65,000 clones, roughly 76% seen once. Trimming at V came to 5 bases and at J to 12 bases, leaving 16 bases not matched to a gene. CDR3 length equals 15 residues. Looked up from germline, CDR1 is LNHDA and CDR2 is SQIVND (reference sequence). The sample originates from a study of T cells in localized non-small cell lung cancer. Overall study results and limits: Compared with tumor, uninvolved adjacent lung displayed greater T cell clonality, ranking highest overall. Elevated circulating T cell density in blood was associated with longer overall survival. It remains possible that heterogeneity exists, since only one tumor region was sequenced. Median detection of top 100 tumor clones in adjacent lung was over 45 clones.

The TCR originated in a man aged 35 to 69 with stage II lung adenocarcinoma. This chain links TRBV19 with TRBJ2-1; TRBD2 agrees at 7 bases. Sequenced here: PBMCs, sampled before any cancer treatment. This CDR3 is CASSRSGPAPTGQFF. CDR3 coding DNA: TGTGCCAGTAGTCGTAGCGGGCCCGCCCCGACGGGGCAGTTCTTC.